This TCR beta chain emerged from a study of blood T cells in healthy people across ages. Primed by a sample-barcoded 5' primer and a J-beta primer mix, a second PCR proceeded for 7 to 11 cycles. One entry per CDR3 protein results from TCRdb running MiXCR on the 5' RACE reads. This sample carries hundreds of thousands of distinct CDR3 sequences, around 48% of them seen once, and the ten largest clones take 13%. Per the germline V gene, CDR1 is SGHVS and CDR2 is FQNEAQ. This CDR3 has 15 amino acids. The individuals who served as donors were healthy Caucasians living in Russia, aged about 6 to 100. On this clonotype: Its antigen remains unknown. One end of the junction varies from germline; a read error may be responsible.

Study-wide results and caveats: Observed TCR beta diversity per million T cells went down as age went up. This fall followed a roughly linear course with age. Both higher diversity and more naive CD4+ cells marked long-lived donors when set against aged donors.

This clonotype was obtained from a young man in good health. The V and J genes are TRBV7-8 and TRBJ2-1; D unclear. Specimen: blood. The CDR3 loop is CASSTPVIRYNERFF. CDR3 nucleotide sequence: TGTGCCAGCAGCACTCCGGTGATCCGGTACAATGAGCGGTTCTTC.